This T cell receptor (beta chain) was sequenced for a study of response to subunit inactivated influenza vaccine. TCRdb fed the RT-PCR reads into MiXCR, producing one record per CDR3 protein. The sample consists of hundreds of thousands of distinct CDR3 sequences, about 15% of them appearing once. Whole-study results and caveats: Few new T cells, the authors suggested, are recruited by each seasonal influenza vaccination.

There are 17 residues in the CDR3. Germline CDR1 reads LGHNA; CDR2 reads YNFKEQ. Trimming pared 4 bases from V and 0 bases from J, leaving 13 bases between. Notes on this clonotype: What it binds is not known.

The chain has TRBV4-2 and TRBJ2-6, with D unclear. The source material was PBMCs from blood, sampled 14 to 15 days before vaccination. The receptor was isolated from a man in his fifties or sixties who received an inactivated influenza vaccine. CDR3 loop: CASSPGPFPSGANVLTF. CDR3 nucleotide sequence: TGTGCCAGCAGCCCCGGGCCATTCCCCTCTGGGGCCAACGTCCTGACTTTC.